One sample yielded the 14 T cell receptor beta chains listed below, sequenced in a study of somatic mutations in cytotoxic T cells in rheumatoid arthritis. TCRdb's table, derived via immunoSEQ multiplex PCR, lists solely in-frame clones and lacks some. This table holds 15,000 to 20,000 clones, 70% to 85% found once. The sequenced sample was CD8+ T cells sorted from blood. These receptors originate from an adult with rheumatoid arthritis.

The gene calls are TRBV11-3 and TRBJ2-5; D remains unclear. The germline gives CDR1 SGHNT, CDR2 YENEEA. The CDR3 is 16 residues long. V was cut by 3 bases and J by 2 bases, with 16 bases left in between. Here the CDR3 reads CASSLAGDVAQETQYF. The DNA for the CDR3 is TGTGCCAGCAGCTTGGCAGGTGATGTCGCGCAAGAGACCCAGTACTTC.

This clone has just one count. The J gene is TRBJ2-7, the V gene TRBV5-5, with TRBD1 as a possible D gene (7 bases). Germline CDR1 and CDR2: SGHKS and YYEKEE (reference sequence). The CDR3 sequence is 14 residues long. V was shortened by 4 bases and J by 3 bases, with 14 bases between the two germline ends. The CDR3 is CASSGGTEYYEQYF. CDR3 in DNA: TGTGCCAGCAGCGGAGGGACAGAGTACTACGAGCAGTACTTC.

This sequence joins TRBV2 and TRBJ1-2, with unresolved D. The CDR3 sequence is 14 residues long. Trimming removed 0 bases from V and 6 bases from J, with 11 bases in between. The germline V gene encodes CDR1 SNHLY and CDR2 FYNNEI. The CDR3 protein is CASSEALRVDGYTF. CDR3 DNA: TGTGCCAGCAGTGAAGCGCTTCGGGTGGATGGCTACACCTTC.

In its sample, this clone was seen once. The chain combines TRBV29-1 with TRBJ2-1, with TRBD2 matching 9 bases. Germline CDR1 reads SQVTM; CDR2 reads ANQGSEA. The V gene end was trimmed by 6 bases and the J gene end by 9 bases; junction bases not matched to a gene: 15. The CDR3 has 15 amino acids. The CDR3 nucleotides read TGCAGCGTGGGGGGGCGTAGCGGGAGTCTGGGTGAGCAGTTCTTC. Translation: CSVGGRSGSLGEQFF.

Concerning this clone: The junction shows a germline mismatch at one end, possibly a read error. This chain joins TRBV14 and TRBJ2-3; D gene uncertain. Per the germline V gene, CDR1 is SGHDN and CDR2 is FVKESK. There are 11 residues in the CDR3. The CDR3 sequence: CASSHRDTQYF. The DNA of the CDR3 is TGTGCCAGCAGCCACCGAGATACACAGTATTTT.

This chain uses TRBV5-1 with TRBJ2-2; the D gene is possibly TRBD1 (5 bases). Trimming pared 0 bases from V and 9 bases from J, leaving 12 bases between. CDR3 length: 14 amino acids. Germline CDR1 SGHRS, CDR2 YFSETQ. The CDR3 DNA is TGCGCCAGCAGCTTGGTTGCAGGGCAGTGGGAGCTGTTTTTT. The encoded protein is CASSLVAGQWELFF.

V is TRBV5-1 and J is TRBJ2-7; 7 nucleotides agree with TRBD1. J gave up 2 bases and V 3 bases, and 8 bases lay outside the gene matches. The CDR3 runs to 15 residues. The germline V gene has CDR1 SGHRS and CDR2 YFSETQ. The CDR3 sequence: CASSSRDTGAYEQYF. Written as DNA, the CDR3 is TGCGCCAGCAGCTCTCGGGATACAGGGGCCTACGAGCAGTACTTC. Supplemented by reference TRBV5-1 and TRBJ2-7, the full variable domain reads KAGVTQTPRYLIKTRGQQVTLSCSPISGHRSVSWYQQTPGQGLQFLFEYFSETQRNKGNFPGRFSGRQFSNSRSEMNVSTLELGDSALYLCASSSRDTGAYEQYFGPGTRLTVT.

This chain connects TRBV18 to TRBJ1-2, with a possible D match to TRBD1 (5 bases). Germline lookup yields CDR1 KGHSH and CDR2 LQKENI. With 6 bases removed from V and 8 bases from J, the gap between germline ends came to 22 bases. The CDR3 runs 15 residues. The CDR3 sequence: CASSPTIQGDGGYTF. The CDR3 bases are TGTGCCAGCTCCCCCACGATTCAGGGCGATGGCGGCTACACCTTC.

This chain joins TRBV11-2 and TRBJ1-5; tentative D call: TRBD1 (5 bases). The ends were cut back, 3 bases at V and 1 base at J, with 7 bases in the middle. Germline V gene data show CDR1 as SGHAT and CDR2 as FQNNGV. This CDR3 has 14 amino acids. CDR3 residues: CASSFGGSNQPQHF. In nucleotides, the CDR3 is TGTGCCAGCAGCTTCGGGGGAAGCAATCAGCCCCAGCATTTT.

The chain couples TRBV30 to TRBJ1-1; D not certain. Trimming stripped 0 bases from V and 8 bases from J, with 13 bases between. This CDR3 has 13 amino acids. CDR1 GTSNPN and CDR2 SVGIG come from the germline V gene (reference sequence). The CDR3 region has the DNA TGTGCCTGGAGTGTACGTCGGTGGGTGGAAGCTTTCTTT. Translated, it gives CAWSVRRWVEAFF.

To note about this clone: The sample carries other DNA sequences with the same CDR3. The chain carries TRBV5-4 and TRBJ2-3; D remains ambiguous. V was clipped by 0 bases and J by 4 bases, with 3 bases between them. CDR1 is SGHNT and CDR2 is YYREEE in the germline V gene (reference sequence). The CDR3 contains 12 residues. CDR3 bases: TGTGCCAGCAGCTTGGGATCAGATACGCAGTATTTT. Translated, it gives CASSLGSDTQYF.

This clone came up once. The chain is built from TRBV19 and TRBJ1-2; 8 nucleotides line up with TRBD1. Germline CDR1 and CDR2: LNHDA and SQIVND (reference sequence). V was pared by 3 bases and J by 7 bases, with 10 bases of the junction left unmatched. The CDR3 runs to 15 residues. The DNA of the CDR3 is TGTGCCAGTAGTATTAAGCGGACAGGGCATGGTGGCTACACCTTC. This codes for CASSIKRTGHGGYTF.

The chain employs TRBV10-3 and TRBJ2-2, with D tentatively TRBD1 or TRBD2 (5 bases each). V lost 1 base and J lost 7, with 16 bases in between. The CDR3 contains 16 residues. The V gene's germline CDR1 is ENHRY and CDR2 SYGVKD. In DNA form, the CDR3 reads TGTGCCATCAGTGAGTTGGTCGGGGCCGGAGTCGGGGAGCTGTTTTTT. This codes for CAISELVGAGVGELFF.

This clone appeared a few times. The chain is built from TRBV4-1 and TRBJ1-1; D perhaps matches TRBD1 (5 bases). From germline, CDR1 is MGHRA and CDR2 YSYEKL. The CDR3 has 15 residues. Between the trimmed V and J ends, which lost 1 base and 5 bases, there was a span of 14 bases. CDR3 amino acids: CASSQVRAGRTEAFF. CDR3 DNA sequence: TGCGCCAGCAGCCAAGTCAGGGCAGGGCGTACTGAAGCTTTCTTT.